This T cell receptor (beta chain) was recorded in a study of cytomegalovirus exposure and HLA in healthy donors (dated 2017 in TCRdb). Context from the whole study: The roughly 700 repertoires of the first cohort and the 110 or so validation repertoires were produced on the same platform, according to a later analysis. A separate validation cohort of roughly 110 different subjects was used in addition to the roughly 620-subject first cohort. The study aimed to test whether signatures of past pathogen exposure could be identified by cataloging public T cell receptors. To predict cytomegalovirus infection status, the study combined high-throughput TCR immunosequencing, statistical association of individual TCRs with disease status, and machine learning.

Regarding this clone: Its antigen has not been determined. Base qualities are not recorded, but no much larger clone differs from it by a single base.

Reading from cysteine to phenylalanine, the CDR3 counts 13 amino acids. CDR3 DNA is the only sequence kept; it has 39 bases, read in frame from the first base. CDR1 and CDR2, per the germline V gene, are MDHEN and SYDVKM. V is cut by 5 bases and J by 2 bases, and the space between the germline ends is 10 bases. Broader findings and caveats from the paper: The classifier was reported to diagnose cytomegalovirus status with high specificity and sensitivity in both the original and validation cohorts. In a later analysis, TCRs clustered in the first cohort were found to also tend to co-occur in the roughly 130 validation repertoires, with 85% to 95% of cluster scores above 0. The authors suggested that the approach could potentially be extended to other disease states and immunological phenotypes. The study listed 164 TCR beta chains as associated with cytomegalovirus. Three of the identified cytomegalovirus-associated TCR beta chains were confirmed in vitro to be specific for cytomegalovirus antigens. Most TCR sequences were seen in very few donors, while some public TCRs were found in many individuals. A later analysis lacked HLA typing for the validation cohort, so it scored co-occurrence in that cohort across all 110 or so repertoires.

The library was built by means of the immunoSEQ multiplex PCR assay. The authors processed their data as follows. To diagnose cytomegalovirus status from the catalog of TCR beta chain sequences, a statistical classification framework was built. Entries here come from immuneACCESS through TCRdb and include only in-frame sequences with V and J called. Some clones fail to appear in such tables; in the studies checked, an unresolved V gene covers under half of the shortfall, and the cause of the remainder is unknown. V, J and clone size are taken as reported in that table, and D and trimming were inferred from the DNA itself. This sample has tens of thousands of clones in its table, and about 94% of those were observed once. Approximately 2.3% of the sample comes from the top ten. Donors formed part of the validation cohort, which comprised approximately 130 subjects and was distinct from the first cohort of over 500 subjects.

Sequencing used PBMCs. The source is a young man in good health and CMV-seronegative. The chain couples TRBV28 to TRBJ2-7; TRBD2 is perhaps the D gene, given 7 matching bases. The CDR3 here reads CASSLGGPYEQYF. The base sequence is TGTGCCAGCAGTCTGGGGGGGCCCTACGAGCAGTACTTC.